Presented here are 23 T cell receptor beta chains from one specimen sequenced in a study of tumor-infiltrating lymphocytes in localized non-small cell lung cancer listed by TCRdb under 2021. Libraries were built with the immunoSEQ multiplex PCR assay. Sourced from immuneACCESS, this table was stored by TCRdb with only in-frame sequences that have V and J called. A share of the clones is absent; for the studies checked, an unresolved V gene accounts for under half, and the remainder has no known explanation. Present in this sample are 6,500 to 7,000 clones, just under 75% of which were seen just once. The ten largest clonotypes hold about 12% of the sample. The sequenced material came from lung tumor tissue. These receptors were collected from a human donor with non-small cell lung cancer.

The chain couples TRBV30 to TRBJ1-3; D is undetermined. Germline CDR1 and CDR2: GTSNPN and SVGIG (reference sequence). V was cut by 0 bases and J by 3 bases, with 12 bases left in between. The CDR3 loop spans 15 amino acids. This chain's CDR3 is CAWSVHGSLGNTIYF. The CDR3 region has the DNA TGTGCCTGGAGTGTTCATGGCAGCCTTGGAAACACCATATATTTT.

The chain uses TRBV20-1 and TRBJ1-2, with D possibly being TRBD1 (5 bases). Germline CDR1 DFQATT, CDR2 SNEGSKA (reference sequence). The CDR3 contains 11 residues. CDR3 coding DNA: TGCGCAGGGAATATTAACTATGGCTACACCTTC. It specifies CAGNINYGYTF.

This clone was counted once. CDR3 sequence (DNA): TGTGCCAGCGGGGAGGCGCGGGGAGATACGCAGTATTTT. Translating it yields CASGEARGDTQYF. The chain has TRBV2 and TRBJ2-3, with D maybe TRBD2 (6 bases). V was shortened by 8 bases and J by 5 bases, with 14 bases between the two germline ends. CDR3 length equals 13 residues. Germline V gives CDR1 SNHLY, CDR2 FYNNEI. The variable domain in full, completed from reference TRBV2 and TRBJ2-3, reads EPEVTQTPSHQVTQMGQEVILRCVPISNHLYFYWYRQILGQKVEFLVSFYNNEISEKSEIFDDQFSVERPDGSNFTLKIRSTKLEDSAMYFCASGEARGDTQYFGPGTRLTVL.

The chain is built from TRBV27 and TRBJ1-2, with D possibly being TRBD1 (5 bases). V was cut by 1 base and J by 5 bases, with 11 bases left in between. Germline V gives CDR1 MNHEY, CDR2 SMNVEV (reference sequence). CDR3 length: 14 amino acids. The chain's CDR3 is CASSLLPGKYGYTF. The DNA for the CDR3 is TGTGCCAGCAGTTTATTACCAGGGAAGTATGGCTACACCTTC.

CDR3 nucleotide sequence: TGTGCCAGCAGCTTACAGGGACACTATGGCTACACCTTC. Amino acid sequence: CASSLQGHYGYTF. V gene TRBV11-2 combines with J gene TRBJ1-2; D might be TRBD1 (5 bases). The V end was cut by 2 bases, the J end by 3 bases, with 7 bases between. The germline CDR1 and CDR2 sequences are SGHAT and FQNNGV. This CDR3 has 13 residues.

There are a few counts of this clone. This chain uses TRBV7-8 with TRBJ1-5, with TRBD1 identical over 10 bases. With 2 bases clipped from V and 4 bases from J, the junction kept 11 bases outside the gene matches. CDR1 is SGHVS, CDR2 FQNEAQ, per germline. This CDR3 has 18 residues. CDR3 region: CASSLLGTGANRNQPQHF. CDR3 sequence (DNA): TGTGCCAGCAGCTTACTCGGGACAGGGGCCAACAGGAATCAGCCCCAGCATTTT.

The CDR3 nucleotides read TGCGCCAGCAGTAGACCCGAGTTGGAGCAGTACTTC. Protein sequence: CASSRPELEQYF. The gene calls are TRBV10-2 and TRBJ2-7; no firm D call. V was trimmed by 5 bases and J by 7 bases, leaving 12 bases between them. Germline lookup yields CDR1 WSHSY and CDR2 SAAADI. The CDR3 covers 12 residues.

This clone showed up just a few times. The chain employs TRBV2 and TRBJ2-7; 9 bases fit TRBD1. Germline V gives CDR1 SNHLY, CDR2 FYNNEI. The CDR3 is 14 residues long. Germline trimming cut 5 bases from V and 3 bases from J; bases unmatched to any gene: 5. CDR3 region: CASSLTGGGYEQYF. The CDR3 DNA reads as TGTGCCAGCAGTTTGACAGGGGGGGGCTACGAGCAGTACTTC.

This sequence joins TRBV5-1 and TRBJ1-2; maybe TRBD1 (5 bases). V shed 0 bases and J shed 6 bases, with 15 bases lying between them. The CDR3 consists of 15 residues. Per the germline V gene, CDR1 is SGHRS and CDR2 is YFSETQ. CDR3 in DNA: TGCGCCAGCAGCTTGGCCATAGCGGACAACAATGGCTACACCTTC. It translates to CASSLAIADNNGYTF.

This chain connects TRBV11-3 to TRBJ2-7, with D maybe TRBD2 (5 bases). Germline V gives CDR1 SGHNT, CDR2 YENEEA. The CDR3 runs 13 residues. Trimming left V 3 bases short and J 3 bases short, with 9 bases between. The CDR3 is CASSLSGSYEQYF. The CDR3 bases are TGTGCCAGCAGCTTGAGCGGAAGCTACGAGCAGTACTTC.

The V and J genes are TRBV28 and TRBJ2-1; 8 bases are a match to TRBD2. This CDR3 comprises 16 residues. Germline CDR1 and CDR2: MDHEN and SYDVKM. Trimming removed 5 bases from V and 5 bases from J; junction bases left unmatched: 11. CDR3 coding DNA: TGTGCCAGCAGTCCTTTGGACGGGAGGGGAAACAATGAGCAGTTCTTC. Protein product: CASSPLDGRGNNEQFF.

This rearrangement joins TRBV7-2 to TRBJ2-3, with D perhaps being TRBD1 or TRBD2 (7 bases each). The CDR3 runs 15 residues. Looked up from germline, CDR1 is SGHTA and CDR2 is FQGNSA. V lost 6 bases to trimming and J lost 6 bases, with 19 bases between them. CDR3: CASREGGGEFDTQYF. CDR3 in DNA: TGTGCCAGCAGGGAGGGAGGGGGCGAGTTTGATACGCAGTATTTT.

V and J are TRBV4-2 and TRBJ2-7; unclear D gene. Germline CDR1 is LGHNA and CDR2 is YNFKEQ. The germline V and J ends were trimmed by 1 base and 5 bases, with 9 bases remaining between them. The length of the CDR3 is 13 residues. CDR3 sequence reads: CASSQVADNEQYF. The CDR3 DNA follows: TGTGCCAGCAGCCAAGTCGCCGACAACGAGCAGTACTTC.

The gene calls are TRBV30 and TRBJ1-2; 8 positions match TRBD1. There are 11 residues in the CDR3. Germline CDR1 is GTSNPN and CDR2 is SVGIG (reference sequence). J was trimmed by 7 bases and V by 8 bases; bases with no gene match: 6. The CDR3 region has the DNA TGTGCCCTGGACAGGGCTTCTGGCTACACCTTC. It encodes CALDRASGYTF.

V gene TRBV11-2 combines with J gene TRBJ2-3; 12 positions match TRBD2. The CDR3 has 15 amino acids. Per germline, CDR1 SGHAT and CDR2 FQNNGV. Germline trimming cut 5 bases from V and 7 bases from J; bases unmatched to any gene: 7. CDR3 nucleotide sequence: TGTGCCAGCAGCCCGGGACTAGCGGGCCCGAATACGCAGTATTTT. Translation: CASSPGLAGPNTQYF.

The sample holds one count of this clone. The V and J genes are TRBV2 and TRBJ1-2, with TRBD1 as a possible D gene (6 bases). The germline CDR1 and CDR2 sequences are SNHLY and FYNNEI. V lost 3 bases to trimming and J lost 1 base, with 15 bases between them. There are 16 residues in the CDR3. The CDR3 region has the DNA TGTGCCAGCAGTGATATGCTCAGGGGATTTAACTATGGCTACACCTTC. It codes for CASSDMLRGFNYGYTF. The full variable domain, its missing parts supplied by reference TRBV2 and TRBJ1-2, is EPEVTQTPSHQVTQMGQEVILRCVPISNHLYFYWYRQILGQKVEFLVSFYNNEISEKSEIFDDQFSVERPDGSNFTLKIRSTKLEDSAMYFCASSDMLRGFNYGYTFGSGTRLTVV.

The chain recombines TRBV30 with TRBJ2-5; D may match TRBD1 or TRBD2 (6 bases each). CDR3 length equals 20 residues. Between the trimmed V and J ends, which lost 4 bases and 2 bases, there was a span of 32 bases. Germline CDR1 GTSNPN, CDR2 SVGIG (reference sequence). CDR3 bases: TGTGCCTGGAACCCCTTAGGGGGGACTGTCAGTTGGCTTGCGCAAGAGACCCAGTACTTC. Translated: CAWNPLGGTVSWLAQETQYF.

The chain carries TRBV7-2 and TRBJ2-1; 8 nucleotides agree with TRBD2. J gave up 15 bases and V 4 bases, and 8 bases lay outside the gene matches. Germline V CDR1 and CDR2: SGHTA, FQGNSA. This CDR3 has 12 residues. The CDR3 DNA follows: TGTGCCAGCAGCTCTTCTGCGGGAGGTAGGTTCTTC. This gives the protein CASSSSAGGRFF.

This clone has just one count. V and J are TRBV18 and TRBJ2-1; 10 bases line up with TRBD2. Germline loops: CDR1 KGHSH, CDR2 LQKENI. Trimming at V came to 0 bases and at J to 9 bases, leaving 8 bases not matched to a gene. The length of the CDR3 is 16 residues. The CDR3 reads CASSPPLAGSWGEQFF. The CDR3 region has the DNA TGTGCCAGCTCACCACCACTAGCGGGGTCCTGGGGTGAGCAGTTCTTC.

In its sample, this clone is large. V and J are TRBV29-1 and TRBJ2-7; D might be TRBD1 (6 bases). Germline assignment: CDR1 SQVTM and CDR2 ANQGSEA. Trimming stripped 4 bases from V and 2 bases from J, with 18 bases between. The CDR3 totals 15 residues. As DNA, the CDR3 is TGCAGCGTTGTGGGGCAGGGGTTAGGGGCCTACGAGCAGTACTTC. It encodes CSVVGQGLGAYEQYF.

This sequence joins TRBV11-2 and TRBJ2-5; D is possibly TRBD2 (7 bases). CDR3 size: 16 residues. Trimming left V 5 bases short and J 5 bases short, with 21 bases between. Germline V gene lookup returns CDR1 SGHAT and CDR2 FQNNGV. The DNA of the CDR3 is TGTGCCAGCAGCCAACGACCGGGGGCGGGGGAGGAGACCCAGTACTTC. It is translated as CASSQRPGAGEETQYF.

This chain uses TRBV27 with TRBJ2-7; TRBD2 aligns across 8 bases. The CDR3 is 13 amino acids. The J segment lost 3 bases and the V segment lost 4 bases, leaving 2 bases of the junction unmatched. Germline V CDR1 and CDR2: MNHEY, SMNVEV (reference sequence). This CDR3 reads CASSSGGGYEQYF. The CDR3 DNA is TGTGCCAGCAGTTCGGGAGGGGGCTACGAGCAGTACTTC.

This clone is termed medium-sized. The chain employs TRBV7-9 and TRBJ2-5; tentatively, D is TRBD1 (6 bases). This CDR3 region has 13 residues. Germline CDR1 and CDR2: SEHNR and FQNEAQ (reference sequence). V lost 6 bases and J 5 bases, leaving 13 bases between the germline ends. The CDR3 protein is CASRLQGMETQYF. CDR3 bases: TGTGCCAGCAGGTTACAGGGCATGGAGACCCAGTACTTC. The variable domain in full, completed from reference TRBV7-9 and TRBJ2-5, reads DTGVSQNPRHKITKRGQNVTFRCDPISEHNRLYWYRQTLGQGPEFLTYFQNEAQLEKSRLLSDRFSAERPKGSFSTLEIQRTEQGDSAMYLCASRLQGMETQYFGPGTRLLVL.